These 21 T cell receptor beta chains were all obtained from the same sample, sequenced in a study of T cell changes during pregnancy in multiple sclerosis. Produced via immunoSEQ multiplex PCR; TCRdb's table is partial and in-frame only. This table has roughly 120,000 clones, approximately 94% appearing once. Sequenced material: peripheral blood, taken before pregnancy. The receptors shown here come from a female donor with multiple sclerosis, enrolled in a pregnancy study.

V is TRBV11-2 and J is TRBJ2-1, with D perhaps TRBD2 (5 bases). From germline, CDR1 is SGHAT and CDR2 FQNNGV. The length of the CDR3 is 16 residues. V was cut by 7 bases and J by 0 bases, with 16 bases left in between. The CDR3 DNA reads TGTGCCAGCACCCGAATGGCGGGTTCCTCCTACAATGAGCAGTTCTTC. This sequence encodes CASTRMAGSSYNEQFF.

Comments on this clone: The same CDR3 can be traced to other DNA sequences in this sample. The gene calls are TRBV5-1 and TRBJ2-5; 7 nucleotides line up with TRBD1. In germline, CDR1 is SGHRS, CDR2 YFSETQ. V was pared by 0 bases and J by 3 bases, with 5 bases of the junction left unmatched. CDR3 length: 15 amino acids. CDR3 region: CASSLAPGTEETQYF. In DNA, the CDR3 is TGCGCCAGCAGCTTGGCACCGGGGACAGAAGAGACCCAGTACTTC. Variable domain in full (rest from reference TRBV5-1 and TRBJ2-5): KAGVTQTPRYLIKTRGQQVTLSCSPISGHRSVSWYQQTPGQGLQFLFEYFSETQRNKGNFPGRFSGRQFSNSRSEMNVSTLELGDSALYLCASSLAPGTEETQYFGPGTRLLVL.

The CDR3 region has the DNA TGTGCCAGCGGCGTAAGGGGGACAGGGCTCTACGAGCAGTACTTC. It is translated as CASGVRGTGLYEQYF. This rearrangement joins TRBV7-6 to TRBJ2-7, with TRBD1 matching over 9 bases. Per the germline V gene, CDR1 is SGHVS and CDR2 is FNYEAQ. Unmatched junction bases numbered 11, after V lost 8 bases and J lost 3 bases. This CDR3 region has 15 residues.

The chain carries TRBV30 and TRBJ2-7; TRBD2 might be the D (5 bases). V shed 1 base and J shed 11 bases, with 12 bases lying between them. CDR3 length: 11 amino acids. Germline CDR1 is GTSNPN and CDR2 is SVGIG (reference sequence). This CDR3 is CAWSARGAKYF. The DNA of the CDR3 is TGTGCCTGGAGTGCTCGGGGAGCAAAGTACTTC.

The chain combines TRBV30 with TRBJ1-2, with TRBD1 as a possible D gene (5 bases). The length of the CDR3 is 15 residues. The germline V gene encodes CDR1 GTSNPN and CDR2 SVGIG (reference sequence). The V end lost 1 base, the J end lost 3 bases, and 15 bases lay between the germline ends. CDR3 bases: TGTGCCTGGAGTGACTCACCGGGACTGCACTATGGCTACACCTTC. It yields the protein CAWSDSPGLHYGYTF. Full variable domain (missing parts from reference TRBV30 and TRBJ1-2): SQTIHQWPATLVQPVGSPLSLECTVEGTSNPNLYWYRQAAGRGLQLLFYSVGIGQISSEVPQNLSASRPQDRQFILSSKKLLLSDSGFYLCAWSDSPGLHYGYTFGSGTRLTVV.

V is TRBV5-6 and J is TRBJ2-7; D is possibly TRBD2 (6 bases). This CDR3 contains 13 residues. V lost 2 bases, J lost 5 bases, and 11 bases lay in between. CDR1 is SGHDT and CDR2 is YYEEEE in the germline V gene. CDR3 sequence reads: CASSFSSGDEQYF. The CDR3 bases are TGTGCCAGCAGCTTTAGTTCGGGGGACGAGCAGTACTTC. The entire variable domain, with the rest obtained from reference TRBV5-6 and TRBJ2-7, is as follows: DAGVTQSPTHLIKTRGQQVTLRCSPKSGHDTVSWYQQALGQGPQFIFQYYEEEERQRGNFPDRFSGHQFPNYSSELNVNALLLGDSALYLCASSFSSGDEQYFGPGTRLTVT.

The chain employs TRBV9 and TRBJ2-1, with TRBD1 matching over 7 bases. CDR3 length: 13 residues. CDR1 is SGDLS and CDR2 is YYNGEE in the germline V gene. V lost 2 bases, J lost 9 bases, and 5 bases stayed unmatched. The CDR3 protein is CASSVLQGSEQFF. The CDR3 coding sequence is TGTGCCAGCAGCGTGTTACAGGGGAGTGAGCAGTTCTTC. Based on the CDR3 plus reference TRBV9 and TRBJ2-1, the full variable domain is DSGVTQTPKHLITATGQRVTLRCSPRSGDLSVYWYQQSLDQGLQFLIQYYNGEERAKGNILERFSAQQFPDLHSELNLSSLELGDSALYFCASSVLQGSEQFFGPGTRLTVL.

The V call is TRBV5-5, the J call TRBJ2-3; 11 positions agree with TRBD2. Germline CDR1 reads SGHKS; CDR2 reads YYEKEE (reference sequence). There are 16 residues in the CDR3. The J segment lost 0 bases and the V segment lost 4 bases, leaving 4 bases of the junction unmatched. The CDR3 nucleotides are TGTGCCAGCAGCATAAGGACTAGCGGGAGCACAGATACGCAGTATTTT. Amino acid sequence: CASSIRTSGSTDTQYF.

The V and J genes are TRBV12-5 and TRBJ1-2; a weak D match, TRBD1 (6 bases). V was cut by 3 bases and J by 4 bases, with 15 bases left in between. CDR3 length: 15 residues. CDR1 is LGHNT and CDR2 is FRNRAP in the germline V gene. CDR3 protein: CASGFGGRDTYGYTF. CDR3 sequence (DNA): TGTGCTAGTGGTTTCGGGGGGCGGGACACCTATGGCTACACCTTC.

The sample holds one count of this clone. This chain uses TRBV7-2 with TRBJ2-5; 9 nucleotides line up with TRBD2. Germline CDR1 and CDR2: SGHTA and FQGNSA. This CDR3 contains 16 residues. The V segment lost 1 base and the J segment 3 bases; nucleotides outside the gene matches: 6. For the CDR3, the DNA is TGTGCCAGCAGCTTAGAGGGACTAGCTGTAGAAGAGACCCAGTACTTC. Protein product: CASSLEGLAVEETQYF.

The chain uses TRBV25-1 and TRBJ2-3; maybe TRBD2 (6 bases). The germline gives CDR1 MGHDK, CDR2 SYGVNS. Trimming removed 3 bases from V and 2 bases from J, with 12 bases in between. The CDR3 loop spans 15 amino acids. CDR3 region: CASSDWGGATDTQYF. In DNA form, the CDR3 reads TGTGCCAGCAGTGACTGGGGCGGGGCCACAGATACGCAGTATTTT.

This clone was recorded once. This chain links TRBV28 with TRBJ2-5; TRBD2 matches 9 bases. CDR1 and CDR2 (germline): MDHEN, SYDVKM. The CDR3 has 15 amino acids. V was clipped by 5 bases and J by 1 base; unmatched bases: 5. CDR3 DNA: TGTGCCAGCAGTATCCCGACTAGCGGCCAAGAGACCCAGTACTTC. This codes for CASSIPTSGQETQYF.

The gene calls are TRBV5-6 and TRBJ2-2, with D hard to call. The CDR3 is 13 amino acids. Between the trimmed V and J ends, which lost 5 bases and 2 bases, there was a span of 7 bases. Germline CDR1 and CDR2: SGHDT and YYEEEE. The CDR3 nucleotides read TGTGCCAGCAGAAATAGAAACACCGGGGAGCTGTTTTTT. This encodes CASRNRNTGELFF. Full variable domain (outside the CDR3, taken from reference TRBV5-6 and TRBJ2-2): DAGVTQSPTHLIKTRGQQVTLRCSPKSGHDTVSWYQQALGQGPQFIFQYYEEEERQRGNFPDRFSGHQFPNYSSELNVNALLLGDSALYLCASRNRNTGELFFGEGSRLTVL.

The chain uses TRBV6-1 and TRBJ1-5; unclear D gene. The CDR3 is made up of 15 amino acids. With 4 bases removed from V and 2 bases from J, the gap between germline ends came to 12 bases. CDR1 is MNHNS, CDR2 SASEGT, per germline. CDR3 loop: CASSASPQGNQPQHF. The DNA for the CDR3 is TGTGCCAGCAGTGCGAGCCCGCAGGGCAATCAGCCCCAGCATTTT.

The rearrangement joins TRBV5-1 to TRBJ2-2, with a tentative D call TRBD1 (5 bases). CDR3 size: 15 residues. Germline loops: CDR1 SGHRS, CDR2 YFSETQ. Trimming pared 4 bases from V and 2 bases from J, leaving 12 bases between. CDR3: CASSLDSPNTGELFF. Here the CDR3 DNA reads TGCGCCAGCAGCCTCGACAGCCCCAACACCGGGGAGCTGTTTTTT. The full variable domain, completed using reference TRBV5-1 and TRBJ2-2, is KAGVTQTPRYLIKTRGQQVTLSCSPISGHRSVSWYQQTPGQGLQFLFEYFSETQRNKGNFPGRFSGRQFSNSRSEMNVSTLELGDSALYLCASSLDSPNTGELFFGEGSRLTVL.

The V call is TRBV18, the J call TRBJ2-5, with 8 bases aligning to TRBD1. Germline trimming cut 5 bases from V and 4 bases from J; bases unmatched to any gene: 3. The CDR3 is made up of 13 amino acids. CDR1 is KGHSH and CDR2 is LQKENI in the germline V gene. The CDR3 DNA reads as TGTGCCAGCTCAGTCACAGGGGGAGAGACCCAGTACTTC. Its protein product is CASSVTGGETQYF. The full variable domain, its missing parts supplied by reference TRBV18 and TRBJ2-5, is NAGVMQNPRHLVRRRGQEARLRCSPMKGHSHVYWYRQLPEEGLKFMVYLQKENIIDESGMPKERFSAEFPKEGPSILRIQQVVRGDSAAYFCASSVTGGETQYFGPGTRLLVL.

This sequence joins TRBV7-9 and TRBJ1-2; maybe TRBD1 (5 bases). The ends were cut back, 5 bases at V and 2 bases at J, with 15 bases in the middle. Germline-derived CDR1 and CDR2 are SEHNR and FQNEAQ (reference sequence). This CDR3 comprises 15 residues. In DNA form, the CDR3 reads TGTGCCAGCAGCCCTTTCAGGGAAACGAACTATGGCTACACCTTC. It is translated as CASSPFRETNYGYTF.

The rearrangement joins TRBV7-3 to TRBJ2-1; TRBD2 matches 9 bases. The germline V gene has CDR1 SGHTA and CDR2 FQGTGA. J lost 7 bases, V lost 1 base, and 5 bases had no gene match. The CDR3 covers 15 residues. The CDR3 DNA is TGTGCCAGCAGCTTAAACCCTAGCGGGGTAAATGAGCAGTTCTTC. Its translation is CASSLNPSGVNEQFF.

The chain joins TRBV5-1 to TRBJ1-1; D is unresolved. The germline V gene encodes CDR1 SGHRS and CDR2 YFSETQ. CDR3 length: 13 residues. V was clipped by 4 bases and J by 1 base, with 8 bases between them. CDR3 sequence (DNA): TGCGCCAGCAGCCAAACAGCGAACACTGAAGCTTTCTTT. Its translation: CASSQTANTEAFF.

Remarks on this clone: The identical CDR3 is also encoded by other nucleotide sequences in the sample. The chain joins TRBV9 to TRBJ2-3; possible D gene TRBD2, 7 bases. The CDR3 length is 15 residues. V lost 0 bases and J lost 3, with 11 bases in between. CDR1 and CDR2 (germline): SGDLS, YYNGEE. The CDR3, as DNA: TGTGCCAGCAGCGTAGGGGGGGGCGGGACAGATACGCAGTATTTT. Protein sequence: CASSVGGGGTDTQYF.

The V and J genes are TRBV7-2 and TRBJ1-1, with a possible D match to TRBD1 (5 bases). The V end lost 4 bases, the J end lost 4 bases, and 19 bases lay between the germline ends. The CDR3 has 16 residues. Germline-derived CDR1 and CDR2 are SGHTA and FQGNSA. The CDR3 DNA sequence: TGTGCCAGCAGCTGGGGGGTGGTTGTGGGGTTCACTGAAGCTTTCTTT. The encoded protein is CASSWGVVVGFTEAFF.